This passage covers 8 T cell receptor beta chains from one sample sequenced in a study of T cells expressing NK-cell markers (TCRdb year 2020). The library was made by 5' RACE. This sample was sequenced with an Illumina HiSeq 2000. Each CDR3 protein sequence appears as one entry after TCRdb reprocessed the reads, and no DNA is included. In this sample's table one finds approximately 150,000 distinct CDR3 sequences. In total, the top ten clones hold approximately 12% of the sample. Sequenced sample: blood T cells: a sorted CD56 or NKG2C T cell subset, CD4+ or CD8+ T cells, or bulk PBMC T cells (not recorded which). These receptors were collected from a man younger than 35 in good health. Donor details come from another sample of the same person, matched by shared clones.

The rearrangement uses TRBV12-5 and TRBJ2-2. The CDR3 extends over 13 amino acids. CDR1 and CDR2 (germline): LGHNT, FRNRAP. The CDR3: CASGLVINGELFF. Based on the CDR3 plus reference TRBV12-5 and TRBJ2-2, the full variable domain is DARVTQTPRHKVTEMGQEVTMRCQPILGHNTVFWYRQTMMQGLELLAYFRNRAPLDDSGMPKDRFSAEMPDATLATLKIQPSEPRDSAVYFCASGLVINGELFFGEGSRLTVL.

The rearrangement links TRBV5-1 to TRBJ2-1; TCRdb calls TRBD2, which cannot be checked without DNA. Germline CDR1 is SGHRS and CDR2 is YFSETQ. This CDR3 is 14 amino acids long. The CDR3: CASSLGEASGEQFF.

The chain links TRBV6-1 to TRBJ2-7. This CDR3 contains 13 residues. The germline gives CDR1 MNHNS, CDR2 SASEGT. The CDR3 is CASSLAVPYEQYF.

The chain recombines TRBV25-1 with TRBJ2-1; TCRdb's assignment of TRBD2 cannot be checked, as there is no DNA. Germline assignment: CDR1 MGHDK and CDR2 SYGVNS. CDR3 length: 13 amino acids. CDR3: CASKLGLGDEQFF. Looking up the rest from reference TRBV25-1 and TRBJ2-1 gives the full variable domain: EADIYQTPRYLVIGTGKKITLECSQTMGHDKMYWYQQDPGMELHLIHYSYGVNSTEKGDLSSESTVSRIRTEHFPLTLESARPSHTSQYLCASKLGLGDEQFFGPGTRLTVL.

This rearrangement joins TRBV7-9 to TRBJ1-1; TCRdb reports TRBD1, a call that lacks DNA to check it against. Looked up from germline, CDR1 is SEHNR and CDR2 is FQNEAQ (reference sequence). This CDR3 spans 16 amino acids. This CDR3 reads CASSSQPWTGGAEAFF.

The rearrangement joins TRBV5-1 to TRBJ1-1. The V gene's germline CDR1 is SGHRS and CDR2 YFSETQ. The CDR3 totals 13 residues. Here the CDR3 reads CASSLGTSTEAFF.

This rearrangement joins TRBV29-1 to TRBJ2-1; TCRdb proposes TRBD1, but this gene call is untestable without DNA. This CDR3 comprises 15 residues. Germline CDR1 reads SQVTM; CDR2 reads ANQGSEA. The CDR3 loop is CSVTGTGGTYNEQFF.

The CDR3 loop is CASSLLAAAYNEQFF. This chain uses TRBV7-2 with TRBJ2-1; checking the TCRdb D call of TRBD2 is not possible without DNA. CDR1 is SGHTA and CDR2 is FQGNSA in the germline V gene. The CDR3 consists of 15 residues.